Below are 21 T cell receptor beta chains sequenced from a single sample in a study of human T cells and chemical hapten exposure. Time point of the sample: pre-sensitization, week 0. The treatment is: therapeutic diphenylcyclopropenone sensitization with weekly scalp DPC. TCRdb passed the RACE reads through MiXCR, listing each CDR3 protein once. The sample has over 85,000 distinct CDR3 sequences; under 14% are singletons. The material was whole blood, obtained in connection with sensitization to the hapten diphenylcyclopropenone (DPC). Receptors were obtained from a woman aged 60-75 years with alopecia areata. Some clones in this sample may be carry-over from other donors' samples.

Ten or more counts support this clonotype. The chain combines TRBV6-6 with TRBJ2-5; D possibly corresponds to TRBD2 (7 bases). The V and J ends lost 6 bases and 5 bases respectively, with 16 bases between them. CDR1 and CDR2 from the germline V gene are MNHNY and SVGAGI (reference sequence). The CDR3 consists of 14 residues. The CDR3, as DNA: TGTGCCAGCAGCGACTCCGGGGGGCAGGAGACCCAGTACTTC. Amino acid sequence: CASSDSGGQETQYF.

This clonotype was detected a few times. This sequence joins TRBV7-9 and TRBJ1-5, with D hard to call. Germline loops: CDR1 SEHNR, CDR2 FQNEAQ (reference sequence). This CDR3 comprises 12 residues. The germline V and J ends were trimmed by 0 bases and 5 bases, with 2 bases remaining between them. In DNA form, the CDR3 reads TGTGCCAGCAGCTTAGCGTATCAGCCCCAGCATTTT. It encodes CASSLAYQPQHF.

This clonotype has more than one count but fewer than ten. This CDR3 reads CASSPRPSGVASGANVLTF. CDR3 DNA: TGTGCCAGCAGCCCTCGTCCTAGCGGGGTTGCCTCTGGGGCCAACGTCCTGACTTTC. V is TRBV7-9 and J is TRBJ2-6, with 9 nucleotides matching TRBD2. This CDR3 is 19 amino acids long. The germline gives CDR1 SEHNR, CDR2 FQNEAQ (reference sequence). V lost 5 bases, J lost 0 bases, and 11 bases stayed unmatched.

Ten or more counts support this clonotype. This chain links TRBV6-2 or TRBV6-3 with TRBJ1-5; D is uncertain. CDR1 MNHEY and CDR2 SVGEGT come from the germline V gene. The CDR3 runs 15 residues. The ends were cut back, 1 base at V and 4 bases at J, with 11 bases in the middle. DNA for the CDR3: TGTGCCAGCAGTTACTATAGGACGGGAAATCAGCCCCAGCATTTT. Its translation is CASSYYRTGNQPQHF.

This clonotype was picked up many times. The rearrangement uses TRBV18 and TRBJ1-4; no clear D gene. The CDR3 covers 15 residues. The ends were cut back, 3 bases at V and 2 bases at J, with 10 bases in the middle. Germline V gene lookup returns CDR1 KGHSH and CDR2 LQKENI. The CDR3 DNA follows: TGTGCCAGCTCACCGGAGATAGAGACTAATGAAAAACTGTTTTTT. The encoded protein is CASSPEIETNEKLFF.

This clonotype has at least ten counts. The CDR3 here is CASSPVSGVDTQYF. Here the CDR3 DNA reads TGTGCCAGCAGCCCCGTATCAGGGGTAGATACGCAGTATTTT. The chain combines TRBV6-6 with TRBJ2-3; tentatively, D is TRBD1 (6 bases). The germline CDR1 and CDR2 sequences are MNHNY and SVGAGI (reference sequence). The CDR3 is 14 residues long. V was clipped by 6 bases and J by 5 bases, with 15 bases between them.

Many counts were recorded for this clonotype. The gene calls are TRBV6-5 and TRBJ2-7; perhaps TRBD2 as D (6 bases). This CDR3 has 14 amino acids. Trimming left V 7 bases short and J 4 bases short, with 17 bases between. Looked up from germline, CDR1 is MNHEY and CDR2 is SVGAGI. The CDR3 nucleotides read TGTGCCAGCAAAGGGCCTGGGAGGCCATACGAGCAGTACTTC. Encoded protein: CASKGPGRPYEQYF.

This clonotype showed up just a few times. The chain has TRBV20-1 and TRBJ2-1; D uncertain. The V end lost 5 bases, the J end lost 10 bases, and 21 bases lay between the germline ends. The CDR3 contains 14 residues. The germline CDR1 and CDR2 sequences are DFQATT and SNEGSKA (reference sequence). Written as DNA, the CDR3 is TGCAGTGCTTCCGGTCCCAGGTGGATTCGCGAGCAGTTCTTC. It specifies CSASGPRWIREQFF.

This clonotype was seen ten or more times. V usage is TRBV12-3 or TRBV12-4 and J usage is TRBJ1-2; 8 bases line up with TRBD1. The junction had 10 bases not matched to a gene; V was cut back by 6 bases and J by 7 bases. This CDR3 region has 14 residues. The CDR3 DNA reads as TGTGCCAGCAGGCCACGGACAGGGCATGGTGGCTACACCTTC. Its translation: CASRPRTGHGGYTF.

This clonotype occurred many times. The V and J genes are TRBV9 and TRBJ2-7, with D maybe TRBD1 (5 bases). Trimming took 4 bases from V and 1 from J, leaving 18 bases between them. The CDR3 is 16 amino acids. Germline assignment: CDR1 SGDLS and CDR2 YYNGEE. CDR3 DNA: TGTGCCAGCAGCCCCCACGTGGGGCAGGGTTCCTACGAGCAGTACTTC. Translated, it gives CASSPHVGQGSYEQYF.

This clonotype was observed a few times. This chain connects TRBV5-1 to TRBJ2-5; TRBD1 agrees at 9 bases. J lost 5 bases, V lost 0 bases, and 5 bases had no gene match. The CDR3 has 15 amino acids. Germline V lookup: CDR1 SGHRS, CDR2 YFSETQ. CDR3: CASSLGGQGSETQYF. CDR3 bases: TGCGCCAGCAGCTTGGGGGGACAGGGATCGGAGACCCAGTACTTC.

Regarding this clonotype: This could be a read error, since a much larger clone is one nucleotide away. The CDR3: CASSLAESGFGGKLFF. For the CDR3, the DNA is TGTGCCAGCAGCTTGGCCGAGTCGGGGTTTGGCGGGAAGCTGTTTTTT. J is TRBJ2-2 and V is TRBV5-5, with D possibly being TRBD2 (6 bases). The CDR3 runs to 16 residues. Looked up from germline, CDR1 is SGHKS and CDR2 is YYEKEE (reference sequence).

This clonotype turned up a few times. The chain employs TRBV29-1 and TRBJ1-1; weak D call: TRBD1 (6 bases). Germline CDR1 is SQVTM and CDR2 is ANQGSEA. The CDR3 runs to 12 residues. With 4 bases removed from V and 2 bases from J, the gap between germline ends came to 8 bases. The CDR3 loop reads CSVGTDNTEAFF. The CDR3 DNA sequence: TGCAGCGTTGGGACAGACAACACTGAAGCTTTCTTT.

This chain joins TRBV29-1 and TRBJ1-1; D is unclear. V was pared by 6 bases and J by 3 bases, with 8 bases between. Per the germline V gene, CDR1 is SQVTM and CDR2 is ANQGSEA. CDR3 length equals 11 residues. Here the CDR3 DNA reads TGCAGCGTGGGCGGCGACACTGAAGCTTTCTTT. Translating it yields CSVGGDTEAFF. The full variable domain, rest sourced from reference TRBV29-1 and TRBJ1-1, is SAVISQKPSRDICQRGTSLTIQCQVDSQVTMMFWYRQQPGQSLTLIATANQGSEATYESGFVIDKFPISRPNLTFSTLTVSNMSPEDSSIYLCSVGGDTEAFFGQGTRLTVV.

This clonotype was seen only a few times. This chain links TRBV30 with TRBJ1-2, with 9 bases matching TRBD1. V lost 8 bases, J lost 7 bases, and 8 bases stayed unmatched. The CDR3 totals 12 residues. Per the germline V gene, CDR1 is GTSNPN and CDR2 is SVGIG (reference sequence). The CDR3 loop is CAGRGQGSGYTF. CDR3 DNA: TGTGCCGGACGGGGACAGGGTTCTGGCTACACCTTC.

This clonotype was recorded a few times. V is TRBV5-4 and J is TRBJ1-2; 7 bases align to TRBD1. CDR3 length: 15 residues. Germline V gives CDR1 SGHNT, CDR2 YYREEE (reference sequence). Trimming took 4 bases from V and 7 from J; bases not matched to a gene: 13. The CDR3 loop reads CASSALREPGGGYTF. The CDR3 nucleotides are TGTGCCAGCAGCGCCCTCAGGGAGCCAGGGGGTGGCTACACCTTC.

This clonotype was recorded at least ten times. V is TRBV6-2 or TRBV6-3 and J is TRBJ2-7; TRBD1 or TRBD2 may be the D gene (6 bases each). Trimming took 5 bases from V and 2 from J, leaving 22 bases between them. Germline V gene data show CDR1 as MNHEY and CDR2 as SVGEGT. This CDR3 comprises 17 residues. In nucleotides, the CDR3 is TGTGCCAGCAGTCCGGGATTCGGGGGCGCGAGGACCTACGAGCAGTACTTC. As protein: CASSPGFGGARTYEQYF.

This clonotype was recorded many times. This chain links TRBV11-2 with TRBJ2-5; the D is unclear. CDR1 and CDR2 (germline): SGHAT, FQNNGV. The CDR3 is 13 amino acids. Trimming removed 5 bases at V and 4 bases at J, with 11 bases between. The CDR3 region is CASSPGPLETQYF. The CDR3 nucleotides read TGTGCCAGCAGCCCCGGGCCTTTAGAGACCCAGTACTTC.

This clonotype was seen many times. Here the CDR3 reads CASSVEGGPYEQYF. The CDR3 nucleotides read TGTGCCAGCAGCGTAGAAGGGGGACCCTACGAGCAGTACTTC. This chain links TRBV9 with TRBJ2-7; perhaps TRBD1 as D (6 bases). Germline V gene sequence: CDR1 SGDLS, CDR2 YYNGEE. Trimming left V 0 bases short and J 2 bases short, with 9 bases between. The CDR3 totals 14 residues.

This clonotype was counted at least ten times. This CDR3 is CASSPPYDPGGLTEAFF. CDR3 sequence (DNA): TGTGCCAGCTCACCACCGTACGATCCTGGGGGGCTCACTGAAGCTTTCTTT. The chain recombines TRBV18 with TRBJ1-1, with a tentative D call TRBD1 (6 bases). Germline V gene sequence: CDR1 KGHSH, CDR2 LQKENI. CDR3 length equals 17 residues. Trimming took 0 bases from V and 4 from J, leaving 18 bases between them.

Many counts were recorded for this clonotype. The J gene is TRBJ2-3, the V gene TRBV3-1; 9 bases match TRBD1. The CDR3 extends over 14 amino acids. CDR1 and CDR2 (germline): LGHDT, YNNKEL (reference sequence). The J segment lost 3 bases and the V segment lost 6 bases, leaving 4 bases of the junction unmatched. In DNA form, the CDR3 reads TGTGCCAGCAGTGTCGACAGGGGGACAGATACGCAGTATTTT. Its protein product is CASSVDRGTDTQYF.